This TCR beta chain was obtained from a study of OX40 agonist ivuxolimab in advanced cancers. The overall study: In this cohort, patients received ivuxolimab, an agonistic anti-OX40 (CD134) antibody.

Autoimmune disease history or systemic immunosuppression disqualified patients. Produced via immunoSEQ multiplex PCR; TCRdb's table is partial and in-frame only. The repertoire holds around 98,000 clones, with around nine tenths as singletons. Germline V lookup: CDR1 LNHDA, CDR2 SQIVND (reference sequence). The CDR3 is 14 amino acids. Trimming took 3 bases from V and 5 from J, leaving 14 bases between them. The source is an adult with an advanced solid tumor such as melanoma, head and neck, liver or kidney cancer. V and J are TRBV19 and TRBJ2-7; weak D call: TRBD2 (7 bases). The source was CD4+ or CD8+ T cells sorted from blood, collected in a trial of the OX40 agonist ivuxolimab. The CDR3 spells CASSMGGGEDEQYF. In DNA form, the CDR3 reads TGTGCCAGTAGTATGGGGGGGGGCGAAGACGAGCAGTACTTC.